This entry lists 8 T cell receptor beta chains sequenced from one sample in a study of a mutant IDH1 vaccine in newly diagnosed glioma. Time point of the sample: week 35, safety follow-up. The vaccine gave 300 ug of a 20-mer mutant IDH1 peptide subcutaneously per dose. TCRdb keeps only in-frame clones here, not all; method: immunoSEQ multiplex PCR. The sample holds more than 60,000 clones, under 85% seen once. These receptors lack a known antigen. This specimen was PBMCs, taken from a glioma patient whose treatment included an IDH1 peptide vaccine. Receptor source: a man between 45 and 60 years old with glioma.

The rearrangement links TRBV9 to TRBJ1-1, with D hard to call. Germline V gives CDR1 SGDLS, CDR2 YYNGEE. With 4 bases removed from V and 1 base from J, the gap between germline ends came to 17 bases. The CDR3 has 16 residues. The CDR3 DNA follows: TGTGCCAGCAGCTCGAGCATGGGGAGAGGGAACACTGAAGCTTTCTTT. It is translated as CASSSSMGRGNTEAFF.

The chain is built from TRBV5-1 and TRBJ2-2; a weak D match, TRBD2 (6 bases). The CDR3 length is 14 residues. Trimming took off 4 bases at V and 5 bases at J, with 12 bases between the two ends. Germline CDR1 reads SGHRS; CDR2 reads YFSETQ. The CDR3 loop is CASSLIRGTGELFF. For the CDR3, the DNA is TGCGCCAGCAGCCTAATTCGGGGGACCGGGGAGCTGTTTTTT.

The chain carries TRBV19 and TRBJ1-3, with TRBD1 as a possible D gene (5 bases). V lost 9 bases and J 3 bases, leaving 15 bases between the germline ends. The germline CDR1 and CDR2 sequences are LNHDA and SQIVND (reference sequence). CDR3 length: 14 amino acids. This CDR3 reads CASSRGVSGNTIYF. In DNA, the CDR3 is TGTGCCAGCTCTCGGGGCGTAAGTGGAAACACCATATATTTT.

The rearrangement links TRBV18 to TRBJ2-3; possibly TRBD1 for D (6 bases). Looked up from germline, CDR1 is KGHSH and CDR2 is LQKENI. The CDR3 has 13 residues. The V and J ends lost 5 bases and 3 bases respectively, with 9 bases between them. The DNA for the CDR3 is TGTGCCAGCTCATCAGGGGCAACAGATACGCAGTATTTT. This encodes CASSSGATDTQYF.

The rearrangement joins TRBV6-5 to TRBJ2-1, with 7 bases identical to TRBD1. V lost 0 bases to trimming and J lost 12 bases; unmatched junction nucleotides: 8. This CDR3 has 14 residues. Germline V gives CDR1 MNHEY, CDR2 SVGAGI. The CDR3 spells CASSYSQTHRGQFF. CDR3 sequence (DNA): TGTGCCAGCAGTTACTCGCAGACACACAGGGGGCAGTTCTTC.

The CDR3 region is CASSQYTDTQYF. The DNA for the CDR3 is TGCGCCAGCAGCCAGTACACAGATACGCAGTATTTT. This chain uses TRBV4-3 with TRBJ2-3; unclear D gene. The germline gives CDR1 LGHNA, CDR2 YSLEER. This CDR3 contains 12 residues. V lost 3 bases and J lost 2, with 3 bases in between.

As DNA, the CDR3 is TGCGCCAGCAGCTTGGGGTCGCCTGAAAAACTGTTTTTT. This translates into CASSLGSPEKLFF. The chain uses TRBV5-1 and TRBJ1-4; D unclear. Trimming removed 0 bases from V and 7 bases from J, with 7 bases in between. CDR3 length: 13 residues. The germline V gene has CDR1 SGHRS and CDR2 YFSETQ.

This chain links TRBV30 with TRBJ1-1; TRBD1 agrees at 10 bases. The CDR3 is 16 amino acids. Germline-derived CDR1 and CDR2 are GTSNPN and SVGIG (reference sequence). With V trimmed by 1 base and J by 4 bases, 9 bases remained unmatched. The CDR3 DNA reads TGTGCCTGGAGTGCAGGGACAGGGGCTGGGGGCACTGAAGCTTTCTTT. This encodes CAWSAGTGAGGTEAFF.